A single sample is the source of the 15 T cell receptor delta chains below, sequenced in a study of DNA immune sequencing with unique molecular identifiers. All 8 TRDV and 4 TRDJ genes were targeted in 32-plex amplification of genomic DNA. Adapter PCR followed 2 to 3 barcoding PCR cycles that attached a 12-nucleotide UMI. TCRdb re-called the multiplex PCR reads via CATT. The sample lists about 2,000 delta-chain clones, 15% to 20% occurring once. The sequenced sample was gamma-delta T cells from PBMCs. The receptors originated from a human donor in good health.

V usage is TRDV1 and J usage is TRDJ1; 13 bases fit TRDD3. This CDR3 is 21 amino acids long. Unmatched junction bases numbered 16, after V lost 3 bases and J lost 0 bases. Germline CDR1 and CDR2: TSWWSYY and QGS. The CDR3 DNA reads as TGTGCTCTTGGGGAGTCCTGCCGTACTGGGGGATACGCGATTTACACCGATAAACTCATCTTT. As protein: CALGESCRTGGYAIYTDKLIF.

This clone was picked up a small number of times. Since a far larger clone is one base different, this is likely a read error. V and J are TRDV2 and TRDJ1; 8 bases are shared with TRDD3. Per germline, CDR1 GEAIGNYY and CDR2 EKD. V gave up 5 bases and J gave up 0 bases; unmatched junction bases: 7. The CDR3 runs 15 residues. CDR3 DNA: TGTGCCTGTGTCCCACTGGGGGTTTACACCGATAAACTCATCTTT. Amino acids: CACVPLGVYTDKLIF.

Remarks on this clone: A far larger clone differs by one base, so this is likely a read error. The rearrangement uses TRDV1 and TRDJ1, with D possibly TRDD3 on 8 matching bases. The CDR3 contains 21 residues. Germline V gene data show CDR1 as TSWWSYY and CDR2 as QGS. DNA of the CDR3: TGTGCTCTTGGGGAACTTTCCTACATCCTACTGGGGGTTTTGTACACCGATAAATTCATCTTT. Protein sequence: CALGELSYILLGVLYTDKFIF.

This clone is categorized as large. This specimen includes other DNA sequences encoding the same CDR3. The gene calls are TRDV2 and TRDJ1; TRDD3 might be the D (6 bases). The germline V gene has CDR1 GEAIGNYY and CDR2 EKD. Trimming cost V 4 bases and J 4 bases, with 27 bases left between them. The CDR3 covers 18 residues. CDR3 nucleotide sequence: TGTGCCTGTGAATCAGTGGGGCAAATAATGGGGGGCAGCGATAAACTCATCTTT. Translating gives CACESVGQIMGGSDKLIF.

Turning to this clone: The protein held in TCRdb is that of a much larger clone and does not match this DNA's translation at residue 15, likely because of a read error; the protein shown is translated from the DNA. The sample carries other DNA sequences with the same CDR3. In nucleotides, the CDR3 is TGTGCGCTTGGGGAACTTCTATACCTTCCCGTCGTACTGGGGGCTATAGATGACACCGATAAACTCATCTTT. Encoded protein: CALGELLYLPVVLGAIDDTDKLIF. V and J are TRDV1 and TRDJ1, with 8 bases lining up with TRDD3. The CDR3 runs to 24 residues. In germline, CDR1 is TSWWSYY, CDR2 QGS.

By frequency in the sample, this clone is medium-sized. The gene calls are TRDV2 and TRDJ1; tentatively, D is TRDD2 (6 bases). The germline V gene encodes CDR1 GEAIGNYY and CDR2 EKD. The germline V and J ends were trimmed by 0 bases and 0 bases, with 19 bases remaining between them. There are 18 residues in the CDR3. The CDR3 nucleotides are TGTGCCTGTGACACCCTCCTACACGGGGACTCGTACACCGATAAACTCATCTTT. As protein: CACDTLLHGDSYTDKLIF.

Remarks on this clone: A far more abundant clone sits one base away, making this likely a read error. The chain has TRDV2 and TRDJ1, with 7 nucleotides matching TRDD3. V shed 0 bases, J shed 0 bases, and the junction held 9 bases outside the gene matches. The CDR3 loop spans 17 amino acids. From germline, CDR1 is GEAIGNYY and CDR2 EKD. CDR3 sequence reads: CACDTLTGEPDTDKLIF. Here the CDR3 DNA reads TGTGCCTGTGACACCCTTACTGGGGAGCCGGACACCGATAAACTCATCTTT.

As for this clone: A much larger clone differs by one base, so this may be a read error. The chain joins TRDV2 to TRDJ1; D may be TRDD3 (5 bases). Germline CDR1 reads GEAIGNYY; CDR2 reads EKD. V was clipped by 3 bases and J by 0 bases, with 19 bases between them. The CDR3 totals 17 residues. CDR3 sequence (DNA): TGTGCCTGTGACTTTTTACTGGTGGATGAGTACACCGATAAACTCATCTTT. It yields the protein CACDFLLVDEYTDKLIF.

This clone has only a few counts. This is likely an artifact of a read error, given a far larger clone one base away. This rearrangement joins TRAV38-2/DV8 to TRDJ1; 12 nucleotides align to TRDD3. Unmatched junction bases numbered 13, after V lost 7 bases and J lost 6 bases. The CDR3 is made up of 16 amino acids. Germline CDR1 reads TSESDYY; CDR2 reads QEAYKQQN. The CDR3 is CAYCLPTGGYPNKLIF. As DNA, the CDR3 is TGTGCTTATTGCCTTCCTACTGGGGGATACCCCAATAAACTCATCTTT.

By share, this clone ranks as medium-sized (0.01 to 0.1%). The chain uses TRDV2 and TRDJ1; 9 bases are shared with TRDD3. Germline V gives CDR1 GEAIGNYY, CDR2 EKD. This CDR3 region has 17 residues. The V segment lost 3 bases and the J segment 0 bases; nucleotides outside the gene matches: 10. The CDR3 region is CACDSLLGDSYTDKLIF. DNA of the CDR3: TGTGCCTGTGACTCTTTACTGGGGGACTCGTACACCGATAAACTCATCTTT.

This clone was picked up a small number of times. The chain carries TRDV2 and TRDJ1; 10 bases are shared with TRDD3. Germline V gives CDR1 GEAIGNYY, CDR2 EKD. The V segment lost 3 bases and the J segment 4 bases; nucleotides outside the gene matches: 13. CDR3 length equals 17 residues. Written as DNA, the CDR3 is TGTGCCTGTGACCCACTGGGGGATCGCCCCCAACGCGATAAACTCATCTTT. Residues: CACDPLGDRPQRDKLIF.

The V and J genes are TRDV1 and TRDJ1; D is unclear. The CDR3 loop spans 15 amino acids. In germline, CDR1 is TSWWSYY, CDR2 QGS. Trimming took 0 bases from V and 9 from J, leaving 17 bases between them. CDR3 protein: CALGELAMALCQLIF. Written as DNA, the CDR3 is TGTGCTCTTGGGGAACTAGCAATGGCTCTGTGTCAACTCATCTTT.

For this clone: It differs at one base from a far larger clone, so likely a read error. This chain joins TRDV2 and TRDJ1; 9 bases agree with TRDD3. CDR1 GEAIGNYY and CDR2 EKD come from the germline V gene. Germline trimming cut 2 bases from V and 4 bases from J; bases unmatched to any gene: 13. CDR3 length equals 17 residues. The chain's CDR3 is CACDNLGDLTLSDKLIF. CDR3 in DNA: TGTGCCTGTGACAATCTGGGGGATTTGACCTTGAGCGATAAACTCATCTTT.

Of note for this clone: This sequence is one base from a far larger clone and is likely a read error. The chain has TRDV1 and TRDJ1; 7 nucleotides line up with TRDD3. This CDR3 is built from 22 residues. CDR1 and CDR2 from the germline V gene are TSWWSYY and QGS. Trimming removed 5 bases from V and 0 bases from J; junction bases left unmatched: 27. CDR3 protein: CALGPRSQWWGTIRVYTDKLIF. The CDR3 DNA follows: TGTGCTCTTGGGCCTCGTTCGCAGTGGTGGGGGACTATTAGGGTTTACACCGATAAACTCATCTTT.

Points on this clone: This likely reflects a read error, since a far larger clone is one base away. Other DNA sequences from this sample encode an identical CDR3 as well. The genes are TRDV1 and TRDJ1; the match to TRDD2 covers 8 bases. The CDR3 is made up of 25 amino acids. Germline V lookup: CDR1 TSWWSYY, CDR2 QGS. The CDR3 DNA reads as TGTGCTCTTGGGGAACCGAAGCAATCTGTCTTCCTACTGTGGGATATCTCCAGGTACACTGATAAACTCATCTTT. It codes for CALGEPKQSVFLLWDISRYTDKLIF.